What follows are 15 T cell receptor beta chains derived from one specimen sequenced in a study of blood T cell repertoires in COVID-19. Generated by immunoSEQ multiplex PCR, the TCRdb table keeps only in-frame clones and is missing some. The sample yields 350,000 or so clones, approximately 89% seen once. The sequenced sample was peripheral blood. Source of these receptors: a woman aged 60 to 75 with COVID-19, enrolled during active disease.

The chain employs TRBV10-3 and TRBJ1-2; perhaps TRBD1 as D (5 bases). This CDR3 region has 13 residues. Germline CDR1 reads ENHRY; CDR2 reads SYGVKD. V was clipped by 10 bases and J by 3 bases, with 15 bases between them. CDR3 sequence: CATARGGDYGYTF. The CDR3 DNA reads TGTGCCACCGCCCGGGGCGGGGACTATGGCTACACCTTC.

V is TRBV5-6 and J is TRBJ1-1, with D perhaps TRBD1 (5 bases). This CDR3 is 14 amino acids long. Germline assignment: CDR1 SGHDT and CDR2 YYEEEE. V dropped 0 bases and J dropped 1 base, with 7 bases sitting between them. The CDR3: CASSLAGENTEAFF. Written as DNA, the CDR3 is TGTGCCAGCAGCTTGGCGGGGGAGAACACTGAAGCTTTCTTT.

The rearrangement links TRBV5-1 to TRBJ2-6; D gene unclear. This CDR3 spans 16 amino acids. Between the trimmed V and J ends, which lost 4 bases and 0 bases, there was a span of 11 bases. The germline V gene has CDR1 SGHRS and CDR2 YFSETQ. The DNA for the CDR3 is TGCGCCAGCAGCCCCGACATGGCCTCTGGGGCCAACGTCCTGACTTTC. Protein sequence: CASSPDMASGANVLTF.

The CDR3 nucleotides are TGTGCCAGCAGTTTGCGACGCGGGGGATCTGGAAACACCATATATTTT. As protein: CASSLRRGGSGNTIYF. The rearrangement uses TRBV28 and TRBJ1-3, with D perhaps TRBD1 (5 bases). Trimming left V 3 bases short and J 1 base short, with 13 bases between. This CDR3 is built from 16 residues. CDR1 and CDR2 (germline): MDHEN, SYDVKM.

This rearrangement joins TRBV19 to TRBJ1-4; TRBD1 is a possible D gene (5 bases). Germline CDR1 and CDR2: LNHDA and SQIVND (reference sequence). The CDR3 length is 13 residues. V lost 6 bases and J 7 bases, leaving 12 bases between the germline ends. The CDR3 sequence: CASRAGRGEKLFF. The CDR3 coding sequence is TGTGCCAGTAGAGCAGGGCGAGGTGAAAAACTGTTTTTT.

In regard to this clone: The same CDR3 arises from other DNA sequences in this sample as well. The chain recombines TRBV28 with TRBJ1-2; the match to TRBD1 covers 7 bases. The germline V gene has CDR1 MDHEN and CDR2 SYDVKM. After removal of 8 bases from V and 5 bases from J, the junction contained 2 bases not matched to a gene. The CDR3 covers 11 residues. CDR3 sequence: CASRTGYGYTF. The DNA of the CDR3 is TGTGCCAGCCGGACAGGTTATGGCTACACCTTC.

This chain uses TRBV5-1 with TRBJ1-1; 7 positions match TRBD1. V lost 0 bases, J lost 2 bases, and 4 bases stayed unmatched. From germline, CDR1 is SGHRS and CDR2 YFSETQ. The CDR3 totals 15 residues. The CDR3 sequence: CASSLDDRANTEAFF. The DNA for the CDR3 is TGCGCCAGCAGCTTGGATGACAGGGCCAACACTGAAGCTTTCTTT.

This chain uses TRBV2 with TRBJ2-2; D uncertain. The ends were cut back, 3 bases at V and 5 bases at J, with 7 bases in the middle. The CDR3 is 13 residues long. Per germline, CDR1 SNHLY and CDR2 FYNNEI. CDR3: CASSDAGTGELFF. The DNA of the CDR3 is TGTGCCAGCAGTGATGCCGGTACCGGGGAGCTGTTTTTT.

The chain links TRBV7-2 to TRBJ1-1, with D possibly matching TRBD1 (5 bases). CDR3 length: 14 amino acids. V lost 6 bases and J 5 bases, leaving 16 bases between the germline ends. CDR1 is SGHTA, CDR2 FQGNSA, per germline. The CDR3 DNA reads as TGTGCCAGCAGACTCCAGGGTATAACGACTGAAGCTTTCTTT. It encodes CASRLQGITTEAFF.

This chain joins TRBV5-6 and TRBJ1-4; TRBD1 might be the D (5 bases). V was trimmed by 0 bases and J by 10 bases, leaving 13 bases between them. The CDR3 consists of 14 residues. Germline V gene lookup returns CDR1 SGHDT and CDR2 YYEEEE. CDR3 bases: TGTGCCAGCAGCTTGGGGCAGGGAATGGGAAAACTGTTTTTT. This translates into CASSLGQGMGKLFF. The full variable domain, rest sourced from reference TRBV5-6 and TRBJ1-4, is DAGVTQSPTHLIKTRGQQVTLRCSPKSGHDTVSWYQQALGQGPQFIFQYYEEEERQRGNFPDRFSGHQFPNYSSELNVNALLLGDSALYLCASSLGQGMGKLFFGSGTQLSVL.

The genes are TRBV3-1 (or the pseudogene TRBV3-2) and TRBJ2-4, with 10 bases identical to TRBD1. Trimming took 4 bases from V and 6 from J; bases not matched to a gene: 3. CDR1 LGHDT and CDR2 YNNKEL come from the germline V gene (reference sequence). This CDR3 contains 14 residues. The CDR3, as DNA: TGTGCCAGCAGCCTGAGGACAGGGGGAAACATTCAGTACTTC. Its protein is CASSLRTGGNIQYF.

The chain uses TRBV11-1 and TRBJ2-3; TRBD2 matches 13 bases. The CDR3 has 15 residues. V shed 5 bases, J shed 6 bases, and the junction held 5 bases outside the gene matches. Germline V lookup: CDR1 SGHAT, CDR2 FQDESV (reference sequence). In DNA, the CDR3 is TGTGCCAGCAGCCCGACTAGCGGGGGGTTGGATACGCAGTATTTT. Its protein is CASSPTSGGLDTQYF.

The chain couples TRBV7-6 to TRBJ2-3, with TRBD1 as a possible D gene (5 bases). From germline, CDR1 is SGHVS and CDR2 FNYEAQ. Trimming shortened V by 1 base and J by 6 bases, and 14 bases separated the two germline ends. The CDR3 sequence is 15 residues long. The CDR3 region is CASSLGGAGWDTQYF. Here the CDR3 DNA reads TGTGCCAGCAGCTTAGGTGGGGCAGGGTGGGATACGCAGTATTTT.

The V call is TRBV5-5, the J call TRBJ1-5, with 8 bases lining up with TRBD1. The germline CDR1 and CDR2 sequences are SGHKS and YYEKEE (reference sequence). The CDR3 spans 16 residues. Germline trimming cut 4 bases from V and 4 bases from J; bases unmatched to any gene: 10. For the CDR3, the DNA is TGTGCCAGCAGCCAACTTGGACAGGGTAGGAATCAGCCCCAGCATTTT. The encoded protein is CASSQLGQGRNQPQHF.

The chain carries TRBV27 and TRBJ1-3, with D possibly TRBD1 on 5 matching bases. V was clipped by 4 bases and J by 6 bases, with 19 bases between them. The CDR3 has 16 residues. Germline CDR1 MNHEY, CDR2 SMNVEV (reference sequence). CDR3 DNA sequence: TGTGCCAGCAGTTCTCGGGACTTGGTTGTACCAAACACCATATATTTT. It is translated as CASSSRDLVVPNTIYF.